Listed below are T cell receptor beta chains from one sample, sequenced in a study of shared clonotypes between healthy human individuals. Profiled with immunoSEQ multiplex PCR; TCRdb holds only in-frame clones, not every one. The table lists more than 500,000 clones, around 95% of them singletons. Sequences were obtained from naive CD8+ T cells sorted from blood. These receptor sequences come from a young woman in good health. Each CDR3 is given with its conserved first and last residue. The order of the fields is J gene, V gene, D gene, clone size, CDR3 DNA, CDR3 protein. The D gene is left open where the match is weak. The size entry is marked missing in some rows and otherwise reads once, few, many or a size class.

TRBJ1-1	TRBV27	-	-	TGTGCCAGCAGTGAGTGGGAGAGGATAGGGACTGAAGCTTTCTTT	CASSEWERIGTEAFF
TRBJ2-5	TRBV27	-	-	TGTGCCAGCAGACACGGAGGCGAGGCCCAGTACTTC	CASRHGGEAQYF
TRBJ2-2	TRBV30	TRBD1	once	TGTGCCGGGGGACAGGGGCGGAACACCGGGGAGCTGTTTTTT	CAGGQGRNTGELFF
TRBJ2-7	TRBV7-9	-	once	TGTGCCAGCAGCTTTGCATACGAGCAGTACTTC	CASSFAYEQYF
TRBJ2-1	TRBV14	-	-	TGTGCCAGCAGCACCTTCGGCTTATACAATGAGCAGTTCTTC	CASSTFGLYNEQFF
TRBJ1-5	TRBV29-1	-	few	TGCAGCGTTGGGATCCGGGGAGATAGCAATCAGCCCCAGCATTTT	CSVGIRGDSNQPQHF
TRBJ2-7	TRBV27	-	-	TGTGCCAGCAGAGTAGGGGGAGCCTACGAGCAGTACTTC	CASRVGGAYEQYF
TRBJ2-5	TRBV7-6	-	-	TGTGCCAGCAGCTTAGCCACCGGGTACCAAGAGACCCAGTACTTC	CASSLATGYQETQYF
TRBJ1-2	TRBV4-1	-	-	TGCGCCAGCAGCCAAGATTGGGGGGGCATCTATGGCTACACCTTC	CASSQDWGGIYGYTF
TRBJ1-4	TRBV28	-	-	TGTGCCAGCAGCCCCGGGCAAATGGCTAATGAAAAACTGTTTTTT	CASSPGQMANEKLFF
TRBJ2-7	TRBV4-1	TRBD1	-	TGCGCCAGCAGCCCCGGGACAGGGTCATACGAGCAGTACTTC	CASSPGTGSYEQYF
TRBJ1-1	TRBV9	-	-	TGTGCCAGCAGCGTAGAAGAGGGCCCCACTGAAGCTTTCTTT	CASSVEEGPTEAFF
TRBJ1-1	TRBV6-1	-	-	TGTGCCAGCAGTGACACAGCGAACACTGAAGCTTTCTTT	CASSDTANTEAFF
TRBJ2-7	TRBV6-1	TRBD1	-	TGTGCCAGCAGGGAGACAGGGGGCGATAACTACGAGCAGTACTTC	CASRETGGDNYEQYF
TRBJ2-7	TRBV6-6	TRBD2	-	TGTGCCAGCAGTTACTCCAGGAGCGGGGTACAGTACTTC	CASSYSRSGVQYF
TRBJ2-7	TRBV27	-	-	TGTGCCAGCAGTCCTCGGGGAGGGGGCTACGAGCAGTACTTC	CASSPRGGGYEQYF
TRBJ1-1	TRBV19	-	-	TGTGCCAGTAGTATAGGAACAGGGTCGTCGTTCCCTGAAGCTTTCTTT	CASSIGTGSSFPEAFF
TRBJ2-3	TRBV28	-	-	TGTGCCAGCAGTCAGGGACGGTCCTCTAGCACAGATACGCAGTATTTT	CASSQGRSSSTDTQYF
TRBJ1-1	TRBV27	TRBD1	-	TGTGCCAGCAGTTTAGTAGGGACAGGGACTGAAGCTTTCTTT	CASSLVGTGTEAFF
TRBJ1-5	TRBV4-1	TRBD1	-	TGCGCCAGCAGCCAACAGGGACAGGGCAATCAGCCCCAGCATTTT	CASSQQGQGNQPQHF
TRBJ1-1	TRBV5-1	TRBD1	-	TGCGCCAGCAGCCCCGGGGACAGGCCCATGAACACTGAAGCTTTCTTT	CASSPGDRPMNTEAFF
TRBJ2-7	TRBV27	-	-	TGTGCCAGCGGTAAAGACAGGACGGGTTACGAGCAGTACTTC	CASGKDRTGYEQYF
TRBJ2-7	TRBV5-5	TRBD2	-	TGTGCCAGCAGCTTGAGGACTAGCCTCCCTTTGGAGCAGTACTTC	CASSLRTSLPLEQYF
TRBJ2-1	TRBV4-1	-	-	TGCGCCAGCAGCCAACCAACTGACAATGAGCAGTTCTTC	CASSQPTDNEQFF
TRBJ2-2	TRBV10-1	-	-	TGCGCCAGCAGTGATCTAGGGTCCGGGGAGCTGTTTTTT	CASSDLGSGELFF
TRBJ1-2	TRBV29-1	-	-	TGCAGCGTTGAAGCCGCGGCTTGGGGCTACACCTTC	CSVEAAAWGYTF
TRBJ1-5	TRBV4-1	-	-	TGCGCCAGCAGCCCCGCGTCGGGGGGACAGCCCCAGCATTTT	CASSPASGGQPQHF
TRBJ1-1	TRBV27	-	-	TGTGCCAGCAGTCCGACAGGGAACACTGAAGCTTTCTTT	CASSPTGNTEAFF
TRBJ1-2	TRBV2	TRBD1	-	TGTGCCAGCAGTGAGAGGGGGCAAGACTATGGCTACACCTTC	CASSERGQDYGYTF
TRBJ2-7	TRBV7-9	TRBD2	once	TGTGCCAGCAGCCCAAGGACTAGCGGAGGCTCCTACGAGCAGTACTTC	CASSPRTSGGSYEQYF
TRBJ1-4	TRBV30	-	-	TGTGCCTGGAGTGTAGGTCTGGGCTTGGTGGAAAAACTGTTTTTT	CAWSVGLGLVEKLFF
TRBJ2-7	TRBV14	-	once	TGTGCCAGCAGCCTCAACACCTACGAGCAGTACTTC	CASSLNTYEQYF
TRBJ1-4	TRBV2	TRBD1	-	TGTGCCAGCATTCGGGACAGAACAACTAATGAAAAACTGTTTTTT	CASIRDRTTNEKLFF
TRBJ2-7	TRBV5-4	-	once	TGTGCCAGCAGCCCAGAGAGCTCCTACGAGCAGTACTTC	CASSPESSYEQYF
TRBJ2-7	TRBV11-2	TRBD1	-	TGTGCCAGCAGCTCTCCGACAGGGAGTGGTTACGAGCAGTACTTC	CASSSPTGSGYEQYF
TRBJ2-5	TRBV7-9	-	-	TGTGCCAGCAGCGAGGCGTTAGAGACCCAGTACTTC	CASSEALETQYF
TRBJ2-7	TRBV29-1	TRBD2	-	TGCAGCGTCCAAGCGGGACCCGCCTACGAGCAGTACTTC	CSVQAGPAYEQYF
TRBJ2-1	TRBV29-1	-	-	TGCAGCGTTGTCATCGGGAACTACAATGAGCAGTTCTTC	CSVVIGNYNEQFF
TRBJ2-2	TRBV11-2	-	-	TGTGCCAGCAGTCGGGGAACCGGGGAGCTGTTTTTT	CASSRGTGELFF
TRBJ1-5	TRBV28	-	-	TGTGCCAGCAGTTTATCCCGATTCAGCAATCAGCCCCAGCATTTT	CASSLSRFSNQPQHF
TRBJ2-7	TRBV27	TRBD2	-	TGTGCCAGCAGTTTAAGGGGCGGGAGCTGGTACGAGCAGTACTTC	CASSLRGGSWYEQYF
TRBJ1-5	TRBV6-1	-	-	TGTGCCAGCAGTGAATGGCAGATCAATCAGCCCCAGCATTTT	CASSEWQINQPQHF